This T cell receptor (beta chain) was sequenced for a study of beta chain features in type 1 diabetes. Study-wide results and limits: Sequencing used cDNA, and cells with high TCR expression could therefore be over-represented. Patients with Type 1 diabetes showed moderately but significantly shorter TCRB CDR3s in all four CD4+ subsets. Individuals with type 1 diabetes displayed fewer insertions and more deletions at VDJ junctions.

Reverse transcribing all isolated RNA meant expressed TCRB transcripts were sequenced. Profiling relied on immunoSEQ multiplex PCR, and the TCRdb table lists in-frame clones only, not all of them. The repertoire has about 160,000 clones, 63% of them found once; the top ten carry roughly 0.095%. CDR1 is SEHNR and CDR2 is FQNEAQ in the germline V gene (reference sequence). The V gene lost 5 bases and the J gene lost 4 bases, with 12 bases spanning the gap. There are 15 residues in the CDR3. Details on this clone: The antigen remains unidentified.

The sample was naive CD4+ T cells from blood. This rearrangement joins TRBV7-9 to TRBJ1-6; no firm D call. This TCR was sampled from a man aged 25-45 years with type 1 diabetes. CDR3 nucleotide sequence: TGTGCCAGCAGCCTGGCCCCACGATATAATTCACCCCTCCACTTT. Translating it yields CASSLAPRYNSPLHF.